This T cell receptor (beta chain) originates from a study of cytomegalovirus exposure and HLA in healthy donors. It was with 60 Vbeta and 13 Jbeta primers that the PCR ran. Sequencing was performed with immunoSEQ multiplex PCR; in TCRdb, only in-frame clones are kept and a portion is missing. The sample has tens of thousands of clones. Germline V gene sequence: CDR1 SGHAT, CDR2 FQNNGV. CDR3 length: 17 amino acids. V dropped 7 bases and J dropped 0; count of bases not matched to a gene: 8. Concerning this clone: No antigen is known for it.

Regarding the study as a whole: Later on, analysis showed that most CMV-associated TCR beta chains appeared to be HLA-restricted. For presence/absence analyses, sequencing depth was assumed to be roughly uniform across donors. TCR beta V segments were, for the most part, productive about 87% or about 30% of the time in an earlier analysis. Most subjects' HLA-A and HLA-B alleles were reportedly predicted from TCR beta sequences.

The TCR originated in a woman aged 18 to 35 in good health and CMV-seronegative. The sample was PBMCs. This chain connects TRBV11-2 to TRBJ2-1; 11 bases agree with TRBD2. The CDR3 DNA follows: TGTGCCAGCACCCTACTAGCGGGAGTAAGCTCCTACAATGAGCAGTTCTTC. Amino acids: CASTLLAGVSSYNEQFF.